This entry describes one TCR beta chain. Its specific antigen is unknown. The sample holds no much larger clone one base away, and base qualities are not on file. The trial excluded patients who had a history of autoimmune disease or were on systemic immunosuppression. In every dose cohort, peripheral blood was drawn for TCR sequencing at baseline, cycle 4 day 1, and cycle 7 day 1. The samples were taken from a phase I, first-in-human, multicenter, open-label dose-escalation trial of ivuxolimab. The trial enrolled adults with locally advanced or metastatic head and neck squamous cell, hepatocellular, melanoma or renal cell carcinoma. Before TCR sequencing, CD4+ T cells and CD8+ T cells from peripheral blood were sorted into separate populations. Genomic DNA was extracted from sorted cells for sequencing of the TCRbeta CDR3 region. The immunoSEQ Assay was used for sequencing of TCRbeta CDR3 regions. Held by TCRdb, this immuneACCESS table contains in-frame sequences only and omits some clones. Under half of the omission traces to an unresolved V gene where checked; the cause of the rest is unknown. This sample has fewer than 80,000 clones in its table, and nearly 90% of those were observed once. The top ten clones comprise around 4.1% of the sample.

This sample was included in a study of OX40 agonist ivuxolimab in advanced cancers. About the study as a whole: Ivuxolimab was an agonistic, fully human IgG2 monoclonal antibody directed against OX40 (CD134), a costimulatory receptor. Intravenous ivuxolimab was administered to patients every 2 weeks at six dose levels: 0.01, 0.1, 0.3, 1.5, 3 and 10 mg/kg. Of the roughly 53 patients in dose escalation, some 19 had hepatocellular carcinoma, roughly 15 had melanoma, 9 had renal cell carcinoma and 9 had head and neck cancer. In the dose-escalation cohort, 70% to 85% of patients were male, and the mean age was roughly 56 years with a range of roughly 23 to 90. Patients were allowed to have had prior anti-PD-1, anti-PD-L1 or anti-CTLA-4 therapy, and approximately 43% of the dose-escalation patients had previously received checkpoint inhibitors. Three dose-escalation patients achieved partial responses, one with hepatocellular carcinoma and two with cutaneous melanoma. The purpose of peripheral TCRbeta sequencing was to test whether ivuxolimab changed TCR sequence diversity and led to clonal T-cell expansion. The paper reports the monotherapy dose-escalation portion (N = 52 patients) of the phase I ivuxolimab trial. Paper-wide results and their limitations: Low levels of normalized T-cell clonal expansion were also shown by some nonresponding patients. On average, CD8+ T cells showed more expanded clones than CD4+ T cells after ivuxolimab. At doses of 0.1 to 3.0 mg/kg, clonal expansion of both CD4+ and CD8+ blood T cells was observed from baseline to week 6. Which antigens the clonally expanded peripheral T cells were specific for was not determined. Partial responders in the 0.1-3.0 mg/kg groups had among the lowest normalized peripheral clonal expansion, especially among CD8+ T cells.

This specimen was CD4+ or CD8+ T cells sorted from blood, taken in a trial of the OX40 agonist ivuxolimab. The TCR was taken from an adult with an advanced solid tumor such as melanoma, head and neck, liver or kidney cancer.

The DNA sequence is given as TGTGCCAGCAGCTTAACGGGCACAAACACTGAAGCTTTCTTT. It translates to CASSLTGTNTEAFF. The V and J genes are TRBV7-3 and TRBJ1-1; the D gene cannot be named for sure. The CDR3 starts with the cysteine, ends with the phenylalanine, and has 14 residues. Only the CDR3 region is kept as DNA, spanning 42 bases read in frame from base 1. CDR1 and CDR2, per the germline V gene, are SGHTA and FQGTGA. V is reduced by 0 bases and J by 2 bases, leaving a spacing of 7 bases between them.